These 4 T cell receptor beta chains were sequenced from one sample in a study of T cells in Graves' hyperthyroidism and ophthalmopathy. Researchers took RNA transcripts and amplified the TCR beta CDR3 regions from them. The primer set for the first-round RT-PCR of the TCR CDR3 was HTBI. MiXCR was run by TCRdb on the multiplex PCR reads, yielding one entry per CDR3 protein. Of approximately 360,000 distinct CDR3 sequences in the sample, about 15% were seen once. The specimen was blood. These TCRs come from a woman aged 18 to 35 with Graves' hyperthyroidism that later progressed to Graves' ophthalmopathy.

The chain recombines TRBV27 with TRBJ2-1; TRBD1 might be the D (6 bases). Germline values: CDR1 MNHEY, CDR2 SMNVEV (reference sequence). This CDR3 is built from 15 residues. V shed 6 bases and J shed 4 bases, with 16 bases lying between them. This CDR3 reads CASRTVRGLYNEQFF. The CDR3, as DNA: TGTGCCAGCAGGACCGTCAGGGGTCTATACAATGAGCAGTTCTTC.

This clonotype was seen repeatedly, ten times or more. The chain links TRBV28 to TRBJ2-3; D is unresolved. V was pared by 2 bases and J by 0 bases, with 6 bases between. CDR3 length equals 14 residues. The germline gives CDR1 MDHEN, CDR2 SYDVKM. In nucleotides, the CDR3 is TGTGCCAGCAGTTTACCGGGTAGCACAGATACGCAGTATTTT. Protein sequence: CASSLPGSTDTQYF.

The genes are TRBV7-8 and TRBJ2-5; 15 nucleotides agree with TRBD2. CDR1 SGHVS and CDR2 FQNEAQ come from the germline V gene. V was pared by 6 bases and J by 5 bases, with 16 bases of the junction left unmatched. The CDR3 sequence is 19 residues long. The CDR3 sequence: CASSPPGLAGGTFGETQYF. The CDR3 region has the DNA TGTGCCAGCAGTCCACCGGGACTAGCGGGAGGTACCTTTGGGGAGACCCAGTACTTC.

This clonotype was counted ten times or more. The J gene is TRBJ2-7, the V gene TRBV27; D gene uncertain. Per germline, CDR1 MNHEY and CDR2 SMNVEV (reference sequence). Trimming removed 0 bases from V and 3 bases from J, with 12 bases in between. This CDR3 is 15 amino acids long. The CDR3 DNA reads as TGTGCCAGCAGTTTATCGTTCTCAGGAGACTACGAGCAGTACTTC. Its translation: CASSLSFSGDYEQYF.